This TCR beta chain was recovered during a study of beta chain features in type 1 diabetes. Isolated RNA was reverse transcribed in full, so expressed TCRB transcripts were sequenced. Clones were read by immunoSEQ multiplex PCR, and TCRdb kept only the in-frame ones, dropping some. The sample shows roughly 130,000 clones, roughly 15% of them seen only once. General study findings and limits: TCRB CDR3 length was moderately but significantly reduced in all four CD4+ subsets of Type 1 diabetes patients.

The V gene's germline CDR1 is SGHVS and CDR2 FNYEAQ. V was pared by 5 bases and J by 6 bases, with 5 bases between. This CDR3 is 11 amino acids long. Points on this clone: What it recognizes is unknown. Other DNA sequences within the sample encode an identical CDR3.

The sequencing input was central memory CD4+ T cells from blood. This sequence was found in a man aged 30-40 years with type 1 diabetes. This chain uses TRBV7-6 with TRBJ2-1; D is unclear. The CDR3 bases are TGTGCCAGCAGCCCCGGCAATGAGCAGTTCTTC. Protein: CASSPGNEQFF. The full variable domain, its missing parts supplied by reference TRBV7-6 and TRBJ2-1, is GAGVSQSPRYKVTKRGQDVALRCDPISGHVSLYWYRQALGQGPEFLTYFNYEAQQDKSGLPNDRFSAERPEGSISTLTIQRTEQRDSAMYRCASSPGNEQFFGPGTRLTVL.